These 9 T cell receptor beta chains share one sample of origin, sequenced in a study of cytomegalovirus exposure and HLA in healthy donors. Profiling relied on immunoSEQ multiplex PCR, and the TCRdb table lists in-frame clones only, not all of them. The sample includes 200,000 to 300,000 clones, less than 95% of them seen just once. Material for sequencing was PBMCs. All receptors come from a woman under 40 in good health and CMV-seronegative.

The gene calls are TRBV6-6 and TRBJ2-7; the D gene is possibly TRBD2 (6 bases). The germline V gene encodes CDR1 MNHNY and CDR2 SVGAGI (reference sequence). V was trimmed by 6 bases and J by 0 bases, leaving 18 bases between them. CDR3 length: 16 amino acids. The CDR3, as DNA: TGTGCCAGCAGCCTCTCCAGGTTCGGGAGCTCCTACGAGCAGTACTTC. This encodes CASSLSRFGSSYEQYF.

CDR3 DNA: TGCGCCAGCAGCTTGGCCCCCCTCTACGAGCAGTACTTC. It translates to CASSLAPLYEQYF. The chain is built from TRBV5-1 and TRBJ2-7; the D is unclear. The CDR3 has 13 residues. The V gene's germline CDR1 is SGHRS and CDR2 YFSETQ. V lost 0 bases and J lost 3, with 7 bases in between. The variable domain in full, with the rest retrieved from reference TRBV5-1 and TRBJ2-7, is KAGVTQTPRYLIKTRGQQVTLSCSPISGHRSVSWYQQTPGQGLQFLFEYFSETQRNKGNFPGRFSGRQFSNSRSEMNVSTLELGDSALYLCASSLAPLYEQYFGPGTRLTVT.

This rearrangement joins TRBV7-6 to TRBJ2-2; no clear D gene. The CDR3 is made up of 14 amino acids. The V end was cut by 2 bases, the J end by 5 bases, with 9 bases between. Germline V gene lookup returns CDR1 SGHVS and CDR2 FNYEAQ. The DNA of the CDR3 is TGTGCCAGCAGCTTAAGTGGTCTAACCGGGGAGCTGTTTTTT. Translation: CASSLSGLTGELFF. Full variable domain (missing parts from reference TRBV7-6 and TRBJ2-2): GAGVSQSPRYKVTKRGQDVALRCDPISGHVSLYWYRQALGQGPEFLTYFNYEAQQDKSGLPNDRFSAERPEGSISTLTIQRTEQRDSAMYRCASSLSGLTGELFFGEGSRLTVL.

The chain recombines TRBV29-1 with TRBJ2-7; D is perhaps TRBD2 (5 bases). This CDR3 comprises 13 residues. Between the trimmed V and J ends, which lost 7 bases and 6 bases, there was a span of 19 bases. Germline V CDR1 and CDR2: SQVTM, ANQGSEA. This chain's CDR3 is CSANGVGRLEQYF. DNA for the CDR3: TGCAGCGCCAACGGGGTCGGGCGTCTCGAGCAGTACTTC.

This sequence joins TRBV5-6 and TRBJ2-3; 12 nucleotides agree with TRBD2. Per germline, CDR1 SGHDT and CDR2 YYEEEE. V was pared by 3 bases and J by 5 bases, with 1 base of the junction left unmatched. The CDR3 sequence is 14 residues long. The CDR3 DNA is TGTGCCAGCAGCTCGACTAGCGGGAGAGATACGCAGTATTTT. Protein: CASSSTSGRDTQYF.

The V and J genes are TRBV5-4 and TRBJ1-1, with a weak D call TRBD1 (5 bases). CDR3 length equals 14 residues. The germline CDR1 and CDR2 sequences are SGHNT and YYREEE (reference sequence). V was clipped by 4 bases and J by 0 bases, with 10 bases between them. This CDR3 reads CASSPGTVNTEAFF. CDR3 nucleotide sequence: TGTGCCAGCAGCCCCGGGACGGTGAACACTGAAGCTTTCTTT.

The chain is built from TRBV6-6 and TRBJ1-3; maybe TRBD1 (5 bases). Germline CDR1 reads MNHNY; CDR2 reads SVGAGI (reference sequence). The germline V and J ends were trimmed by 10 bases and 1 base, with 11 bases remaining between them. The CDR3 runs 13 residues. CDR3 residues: CATLQASGNTIYF. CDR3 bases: TGTGCCACCCTACAGGCTTCTGGAAACACCATATATTTT.

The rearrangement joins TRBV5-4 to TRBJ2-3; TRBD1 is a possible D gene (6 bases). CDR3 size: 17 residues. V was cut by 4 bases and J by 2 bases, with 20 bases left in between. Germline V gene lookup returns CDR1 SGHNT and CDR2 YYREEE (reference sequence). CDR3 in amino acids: CASSIRLQGLSTDTQYF. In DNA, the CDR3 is TGTGCCAGCAGCATTCGACTCCAGGGGCTATCCACAGATACGCAGTATTTT.

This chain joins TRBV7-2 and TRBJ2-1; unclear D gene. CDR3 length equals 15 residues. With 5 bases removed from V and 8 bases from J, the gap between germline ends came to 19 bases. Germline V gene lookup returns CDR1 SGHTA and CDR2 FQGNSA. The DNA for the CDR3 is TGTGCCAGCAGCCCGTGGACGGGCCAAAGCGATGAGCAGTTCTTC. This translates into CASSPWTGQSDEQFF. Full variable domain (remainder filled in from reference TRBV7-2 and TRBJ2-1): GAGVSQSPSNKVTEKGKDVELRCDPISGHTALYWYRQSLGQGLEFLIYFQGNSAPDKSGLPSDRFSAERTGGSVSTLTIQRTQQEDSAVYLCASSPWTGQSDEQFFGPGTRLTVL.